A single sample gave rise to the 7 T cell receptor beta chains below, sequenced in a study of human T cells and chemical hapten exposure. The time point here: patch test 1, 2 weeks after DPC sensitization. Sample treatment: therapeutic diphenylcyclopropenone sensitization with weekly scalp DPC. One entry per CDR3 protein results from TCRdb running MiXCR on the RACE reads. Of 100,000 or so distinct CDR3 sequences listed, 8% to 11% are singletons. Here the sequenced sample was whole blood, taken in connection with sensitization to the hapten diphenylcyclopropenone (DPC). Receptor source: a middle-aged man with alopecia areata. Some clones in this sample may be carry-over from other donors' samples.

This clonotype appeared a few times. This chain connects TRBV25-1 to TRBJ1-5; no definite D call. The CDR3 contains 11 residues. Germline V lookup: CDR1 MGHDK, CDR2 SYGVNS. Trimming pared 8 bases from V and 5 bases from J, leaving 7 bases between. The chain's CDR3 is CASGVYQPQHF. CDR3 bases: TGTGCCAGCGGGGTGTATCAGCCCCAGCATTTT.

The table lists this clonotype with many counts. This chain uses TRBV20-1 with TRBJ2-3; D is possibly TRBD2 (6 bases). The CDR3 sequence is 15 residues long. Germline assignment: CDR1 DFQATT and CDR2 SNEGSKA (reference sequence). The V and J ends lost 3 bases and 0 bases respectively, with 13 bases between them. The CDR3 nucleotides are TGCAGTGCTAGGCGACGGGACTTTAGCACAGATACGCAGTATTTT. Translated: CSARRRDFSTDTQYF.

This clonotype was counted between two and nine times. This chain links TRBV7-8 with TRBJ2-7; TRBD2 matches 10 bases. V shed 4 bases and J 0 bases; nucleotides not matched to a gene: 3. The CDR3 is 15 amino acids. CDR1 and CDR2 from the germline V gene are SGHVS and FQNEAQ. This CDR3 is CASSSTSGDSYEQYF. For the CDR3, the DNA is TGTGCCAGCAGCTCTACTAGCGGGGACTCCTACGAGCAGTACTTC.

Worth noting for this clonotype: This could be a read error, since a much larger clone is one nucleotide away. V and J are TRBV6-2 or TRBV6-3 and TRBJ1-1, with D perhaps TRBD1 (6 bases). The CDR3 contains 13 residues. Germline V gene data show CDR1 as MNHEY and CDR2 as SVGEGT. The CDR3 nucleotides read TGTGCCAGCAGTAAAGGGGGGAACACTGAAGCTTCCTTT. Translating gives CASSKGGNTEASF.

This clonotype was detected only a few times. The chain joins TRBV7-8 to TRBJ2-3, with TRBD1 matching 8 bases. The CDR3 extends over 15 amino acids. The V and J ends lost 5 bases and 0 bases, in that order; junction bases with no gene match: 4. CDR1 is SGHVS, CDR2 FQNEAQ, per germline. The CDR3 here is CASSRDRISTDTQYF. CDR3 nucleotides: TGTGCCAGCAGCCGGGACAGGATAAGCACAGATACGCAGTATTTT.

This clonotype was observed many times. The genes are TRBV7-2 and TRBJ2-1; 9 bases align to TRBD2. Germline V gene sequence: CDR1 SGHTA, CDR2 FQGNSA. The CDR3 is made up of 15 amino acids. J was trimmed by 7 bases and V by 3 bases; bases with no gene match: 7. CDR3 sequence (DNA): TGTGCCAGCAGCTTCTACCTAGCGGGAACGAATGAGCAGTTCTTC. It specifies CASSFYLAGTNEQFF.

This clonotype was seen a handful of times. This sequence joins TRBV25-1 and TRBJ2-1, with 7 bases lining up with TRBD2. The length of the CDR3 is 15 residues. CDR1 is MGHDK, CDR2 SYGVNS, per germline. The trim removed 6 bases at V and 2 bases at J, leaving 7 bases unmatched. In DNA form, the CDR3 reads TGTGCCAGCAGCGCTTCTAGCGGACCCTACAATGAGCAGTTCTTC. Protein product: CASSASSGPYNEQFF.